The T cell receptor (beta chain) described here comes from a study of beta chain features in type 1 diabetes. What was sequenced were expressed TCRB transcripts, since all of the isolated RNA had been reverse transcribed. About 3.3 million reads, on average, came from each naive, central memory and regulatory T cell sample. Assay used: immunoSEQ multiplex PCR; TCRdb lists only in-frame clones, some missing. The profile covers some 240,000 clones, with roughly 10% appearing a single time and about 1.2% taken by the ten largest. As regards this clone: The target antigen is unknown.

Using CD45RO/CCR7/CD25/CD127/CD95/CD27, CD4+ naive, central memory, regulatory and stem cell-like memory cells were sorted. Points from the study as a whole: Type 1 diabetes patients had fewer VDJ junction insertions and more deletions. Sampled from patients, naive, central memory and Treg TCRB repertoires appeared more similar than those sampled from healthy donors.

V lost 2 bases and J 3 bases, leaving 10 bases between the germline ends. This CDR3 spans 13 amino acids. Germline assignment: CDR1 GTSNPN and CDR2 SVGIG (reference sequence). This TCR derives from a man younger than 35 in good health. The sample consisted of central memory CD4+ T cells from blood. The chain has TRBV30 and TRBJ2-5; perhaps D is TRBD1 or TRBD2 (5 bases each). The chain's CDR3 is CAWSRDREETQYF. For the CDR3, the DNA is TGTGCCTGGAGTAGGGACCGTGAAGAGACCCAGTACTTC.